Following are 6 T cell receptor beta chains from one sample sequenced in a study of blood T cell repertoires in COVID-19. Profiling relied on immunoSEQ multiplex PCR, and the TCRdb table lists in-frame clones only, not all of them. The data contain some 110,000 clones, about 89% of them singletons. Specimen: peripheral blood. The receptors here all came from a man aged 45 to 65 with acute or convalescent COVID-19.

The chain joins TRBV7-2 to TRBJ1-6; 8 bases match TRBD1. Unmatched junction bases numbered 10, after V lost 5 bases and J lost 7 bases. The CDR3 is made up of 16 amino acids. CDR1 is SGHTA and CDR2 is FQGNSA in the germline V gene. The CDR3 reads CASSKDRAVRNSPLHF. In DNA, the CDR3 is TGTGCCAGCAGCAAGGACAGGGCGGTCAGGAATTCACCCCTCCACTTT.

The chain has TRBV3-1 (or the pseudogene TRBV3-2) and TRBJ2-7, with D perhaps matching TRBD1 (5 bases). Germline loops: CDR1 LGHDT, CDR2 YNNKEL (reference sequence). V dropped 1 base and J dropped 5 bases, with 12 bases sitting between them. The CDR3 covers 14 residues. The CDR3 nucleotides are TGTGCCAGCAGCCAAGCGGTTTGGGGCGACGAGCAGTACTTC. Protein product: CASSQAVWGDEQYF.

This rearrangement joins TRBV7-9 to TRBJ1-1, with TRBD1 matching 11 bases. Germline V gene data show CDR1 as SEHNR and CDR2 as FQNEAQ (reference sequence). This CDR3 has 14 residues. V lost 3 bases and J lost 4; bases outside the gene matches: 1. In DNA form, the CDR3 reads TGTGCCAGCAGCTTGGGACAGGGGGTCACTGAAGCTTTCTTT. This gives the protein CASSLGQGVTEAFF. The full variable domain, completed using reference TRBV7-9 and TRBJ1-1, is DTGVSQNPRHKITKRGQNVTFRCDPISEHNRLYWYRQTLGQGPEFLTYFQNEAQLEKSRLLSDRFSAERPKGSFSTLEIQRTEQGDSAMYLCASSLGQGVTEAFFGQGTRLTVV.

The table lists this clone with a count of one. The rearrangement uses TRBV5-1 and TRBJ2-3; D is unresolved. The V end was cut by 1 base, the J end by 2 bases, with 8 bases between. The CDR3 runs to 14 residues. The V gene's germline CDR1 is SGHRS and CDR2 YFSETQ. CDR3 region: CASSLTSNTDTQYF. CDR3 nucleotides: TGCGCCAGCAGCTTGACTTCCAACACAGATACGCAGTATTTT.

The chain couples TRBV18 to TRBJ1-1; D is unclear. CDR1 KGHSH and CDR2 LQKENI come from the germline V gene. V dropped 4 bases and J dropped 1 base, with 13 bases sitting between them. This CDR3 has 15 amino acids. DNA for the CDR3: TGTGCCAGCTCACTGAACGGACGGGAGAACACTGAAGCTTTCTTT. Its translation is CASSLNGRENTEAFF.

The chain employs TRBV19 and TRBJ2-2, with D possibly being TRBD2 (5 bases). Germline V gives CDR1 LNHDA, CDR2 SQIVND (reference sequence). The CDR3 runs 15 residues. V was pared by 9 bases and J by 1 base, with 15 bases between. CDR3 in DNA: TGTGCCAGCTCCACGGGGTGGAAGAACACCGGGGAGCTGTTTTTT. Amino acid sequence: CASSTGWKNTGELFF.